This entry lists 30 T cell receptor beta chains sequenced from one sample in a study of spatial heterogeneity in lung cancer. TCRdb itself ran the 5' RACE reads through MiXCR, one entry per CDR3 protein. In the table there are about 3,700 distinct CDR3 sequences, under 14% of which are singletons. Findings and caveats of the study: Counts of expanded intratumoral alpha and beta TCRs tracked tumor mutation counts.

Time point in this sample: sample taken at primary tumor resection. What these receptors recognize is not known. The starting material was lung tumor tissue, obtained at surgery. The receptors come from a male donor with early-stage non-small cell lung cancer.

By proportion, this clonotype is medium-sized. The chain is built from TRBV12-3 or TRBV12-4 and TRBJ2-1; D assignment may be TRBD1 or TRBD2 (5 bases each). The CDR3 has 15 amino acids. V gave up 3 bases and J gave up 1 base, with 10 bases separating them. As DNA, the CDR3 is TGTGCCAGCAGTTTCGGGACCCCTTCCTACAATGAGCAGTTCTTC. Translated, it gives CASSFGTPSYNEQFF.

By its share, this clonotype is medium-sized (0.01 to 0.1%). The gene calls are TRBV4-3 and TRBJ2-1; D is unresolved. Germline assignment: CDR1 LGHNA and CDR2 YSLEER. This CDR3 contains 13 residues. Trimming cost V 0 bases and J 7 bases, with 7 bases left between them. The CDR3 is CASSQEYGNEQFF. The CDR3 bases are TGCGCCAGCAGCCAAGAGTACGGGAATGAGCAGTTCTTC.

The chain uses TRBV5-8 and TRBJ1-6; no clear D. The CDR3 is 13 amino acids. CDR1 and CDR2 (germline): SGHTS, YDEGEE. Trimming took 0 bases from V and 11 from J, leaving 9 bases between them. The CDR3 loop is CASSLVSQTPLHF. For the CDR3, the DNA is TGTGCCAGCAGCTTGGTCTCTCAGACACCCCTCCACTTT.

This clonotype showed up just a few times. The gene calls are TRBV28 and TRBJ1-2; tentatively, D is TRBD1 (6 bases). This CDR3 region has 12 residues. Germline CDR1 and CDR2: MDHEN and SYDVKM. The V gene lost 6 bases and the J gene lost 8 bases, with 13 bases spanning the gap. The CDR3, as DNA: TGTGCCAGCAGGAGCGACAGGATGGGCTACACCTTC. Encoded protein: CASRSDRMGYTF.

This clonotype was counted ten times or more. V and J are TRBV13 and TRBJ2-7, with D possibly matching TRBD1 (6 bases). The V end was cut by 5 bases, the J end by 3 bases, with 14 bases between. This CDR3 is 14 amino acids long. Germline V gene sequence: CDR1 PRHDT, CDR2 FYEKMQ (reference sequence). CDR3 sequence reads: CASSNDRTFYEQYV. CDR3 bases: TGTGCCAGCAGCAACGACAGGACCTTCTACGAGCAGTACGTC.

This sequence joins TRBV6-6 and TRBJ1-5; tentatively, D is TRBD1 (6 bases). Trimming took 9 bases from V and 3 from J, leaving 12 bases between them. The CDR3 is made up of 13 amino acids. Germline CDR1 MNHNY, CDR2 SVGAGI (reference sequence). The CDR3 DNA reads as TGTGCCAGTCAGGGGTTGGTCAATCAGCCCCAGCATTTT. Translating gives CASQGLVNQPQHF.

The CDR3 DNA reads TGCAGCGCAGGAAGGGGGCTGAACACTGAAGCTTTCTTT. As protein: CSAGRGLNTEAFF. The gene calls are TRBV29-1 and TRBJ1-1; 7 nucleotides match TRBD1. CDR3 size: 13 residues. Germline trimming cut 7 bases from V and 0 bases from J; bases unmatched to any gene: 5. Looked up from germline, CDR1 is SQVTM and CDR2 is ANQGSEA.

This clonotype was seen more than once but under ten times. The chain has TRBV10-3 and TRBJ1-1; weak D call: TRBD1 (5 bases). V dropped 6 bases and J dropped 4 bases, with 15 bases sitting between them. This CDR3 is 14 amino acids long. The germline gives CDR1 ENHRY, CDR2 SYGVKD. The CDR3 here is CAIRSGGDSTEAFF. The DNA of the CDR3 is TGTGCCATCAGGTCAGGAGGGGATTCCACTGAAGCTTTCTTT.

Judged by abundance, this clonotype is medium-sized. The V and J genes are TRBV12-3 or TRBV12-4 and TRBJ1-1, with D unclear. V lost 2 bases, J lost 6 bases, and 7 bases lay in between. The CDR3 length is 12 residues. Written as DNA, the CDR3 is TGTGCCAGCAGTTTATTTGCGGCTGAAGCTTTCTTT. Its protein is CASSLFAAEAFF.

This clonotype is classed as medium-sized. V and J are TRBV2 and TRBJ2-1, with 7 bases identical to TRBD2. Unmatched junction bases numbered 10, after V lost 7 bases and J lost 1 base. The CDR3 loop spans 16 amino acids. Germline CDR1 SNHLY, CDR2 FYNNEI. The CDR3 protein is CASKFLADLSYNEQFF. The CDR3 DNA reads as TGTGCCAGCAAATTTCTAGCGGACCTTTCCTACAATGAGCAGTTCTTC.

By proportion, this clonotype is medium-sized. The rearrangement links TRBV9 to TRBJ2-1; D might be TRBD1 (5 bases). Trimming stripped 0 bases from V and 0 bases from J, with 7 bases between. This CDR3 contains 15 residues. The germline V gene has CDR1 SGDLS and CDR2 YYNGEE. DNA for the CDR3: TGTGCCAGCAGCGTAGTAGGGGACTCCTACAATGAGCAGTTCTTC. It yields the protein CASSVVGDSYNEQFF.

This clonotype has more than one count but fewer than ten. The chain recombines TRBV13 with TRBJ2-5; TRBD2 matches 9 bases. Germline CDR1 is PRHDT and CDR2 is FYEKMQ (reference sequence). Unmatched junction bases numbered 11, after V lost 5 bases and J lost 4 bases. The CDR3 has 16 residues. The CDR3 here is CASSRSSSGGAETQYF. CDR3 bases: TGTGCCAGCAGCCGATCTAGTAGCGGGGGCGCAGAGACCCAGTACTTC. Looking up the rest from reference TRBV13 and TRBJ2-5 gives the full variable domain: AAGVIQSPRHLIKEKRETATLKCYPIPRHDTVYWYQQGPGQDPQFLISFYEKMQSDKGSIPDRFSAQQFSDYHSELNMSSLELGDSALYFCASSRSSSGGAETQYFGPGTRLLVL.

This clonotype is medium-sized by share. V gene TRBV20-1 combines with J gene TRBJ1-1; D is unresolved. V lost 5 bases to trimming and J lost 0 bases, with 10 bases between them. Per germline, CDR1 DFQATT and CDR2 SNEGSKA (reference sequence). This CDR3 spans 13 amino acids. CDR3 protein: CSAPTGMNTEAFF. CDR3 bases: TGCAGTGCTCCGACGGGCATGAACACTGAAGCTTTCTTT.

The genes are TRBV6-5 and TRBJ2-3, with D possibly TRBD1 on 6 matching bases. The CDR3 has 14 amino acids. Deletions cut 0 bases from V and 4 bases from J, with 8 bases between. Germline V CDR1 and CDR2: MNHEY, SVGAGI. CDR3 sequence (DNA): TGTGCCAGCAGTTACTCACAGGGCTCAGATACGCAGTATTTT. Its protein product is CASSYSQGSDTQYF.

This clonotype is medium-sized (0.01 to 0.1%) by share. The chain recombines TRBV11-2 with TRBJ2-2; the D gene is possibly TRBD1 (6 bases). CDR1 is SGHAT and CDR2 is FQNNGV in the germline V gene. V lost 5 bases and J 1 base, leaving 11 bases between the germline ends. This CDR3 is built from 15 residues. The CDR3 sequence is CASSRDTGNTGELFF. As DNA, the CDR3 is TGTGCCAGCAGCCGGGACACTGGGAACACCGGGGAGCTGTTTTTT.

This clonotype turned up a few times. V and J are TRBV15 and TRBJ1-2; D gene unclear. V shed 0 bases and J shed 2 bases, with 4 bases lying between them. The CDR3 extends over 13 amino acids. CDR1 is LNHNV, CDR2 YYDKDF, per germline (reference sequence). The CDR3 here is CATSRDGNYGYTF. The CDR3 DNA sequence: TGTGCCACCAGCAGAGACGGAAACTATGGCTACACCTTC.

By share of the sample, this clonotype is medium-sized. The chain uses TRBV2 and TRBJ2-4; 7 nucleotides align to TRBD1. Trimming took 5 bases from V and 3 from J; bases not matched to a gene: 7. CDR1 SNHLY and CDR2 FYNNEI come from the germline V gene. The CDR3 is made up of 15 amino acids. CDR3 DNA: TGTGCCAGCAGTCCCGAGGGACAGATCAAAAACATTCAGTACTTC. This translates into CASSPEGQIKNIQYF.

This rearrangement joins TRBV9 to TRBJ2-1; D gene uncertain. V lost 0 bases and J 4 bases, leaving 11 bases between the germline ends. The germline gives CDR1 SGDLS, CDR2 YYNGEE. The CDR3 sequence is 15 residues long. In DNA, the CDR3 is TGTGCCAGCAGCGTAGTTGGCGACACTTACAATGAGCAGTTCTTC. Its protein is CASSVVGDTYNEQFF.

This clonotype was detected a few times. The chain recombines TRBV18 with TRBJ2-1; 10 nucleotides match TRBD1. This CDR3 is 16 amino acids long. The V gene end was trimmed by 3 bases and the J gene end by 7 bases; junction bases not matched to a gene: 9. The germline gives CDR1 KGHSH, CDR2 LQKENI. The CDR3 sequence: CASSPTYGQGGNEQFF. As DNA, the CDR3 is TGTGCCAGCTCACCCACCTATGGACAGGGGGGGAATGAGCAGTTCTTC.

V usage is TRBV6-6 and J usage is TRBJ1-2; D unclear. V was clipped by 2 bases and J by 9 bases, with 16 bases between them. Per the germline V gene, CDR1 is MNHNY and CDR2 is SVGAGI (reference sequence). The CDR3 loop spans 14 amino acids. CDR3: CASSYRAGEESYTF. CDR3 DNA: TGTGCCAGCAGTTACAGGGCGGGCGAGGAGAGCTACACCTTC.

The chain has TRBV6-5 and TRBJ1-5; D ambiguous. Trimming removed 0 bases from V and 7 bases from J, with 7 bases in between. This CDR3 comprises 13 residues. Per germline, CDR1 MNHEY and CDR2 SVGAGI. This CDR3 reads CASSYSKGQPQHF. CDR3 in DNA: TGTGCCAGCAGTTACTCGAAGGGACAGCCCCAGCATTTT.

The CDR3 here is CSALTGVNSNYGYTF. For the CDR3, the DNA is TGCAGCGCCTTGACAGGGGTGAACTCTAACTATGGCTACACCTTC. V and J are TRBV29-1 and TRBJ1-2; 8 nucleotides line up with TRBD1. V lost 7 bases to trimming and J lost 0 bases; unmatched junction nucleotides: 10. The germline gives CDR1 SQVTM, CDR2 ANQGSEA. The CDR3 has 15 residues.

This clonotype qualifies as medium-sized. The V call is TRBV20-1, the J call TRBJ2-1; D may be TRBD2 (5 bases). The length of the CDR3 is 16 residues. Trimming removed 0 bases from V and 1 base from J, with 13 bases in between. Germline CDR1 and CDR2: DFQATT and SNEGSKA (reference sequence). In nucleotides, the CDR3 is TGCAGTGCTAGAGATGCGAGCGGTGGTTCCTACAATGAGCAGTTCTTC. Amino acid sequence: CSARDASGGSYNEQFF.

This clonotype was counted only a few times. The V gene is TRBV14, the J gene TRBJ2-3; a possible D gene is TRBD1 (5 bases). Germline V CDR1 and CDR2: SGHDN, FVKESK. Between the trimmed V and J ends, which lost 5 bases and 6 bases, there was a span of 15 bases. This CDR3 comprises 14 residues. CDR3: CASSFRQSGDTQYF. CDR3 nucleotide sequence: TGTGCCAGCAGCTTCCGACAGTCAGGCGATACGCAGTATTTT.

This clonotype counts as medium-sized. The chain uses TRBV5-6 and TRBJ2-3; TRBD2 might be the D (6 bases). V lost 0 bases, J lost 5 bases, and 10 bases lay in between. CDR1 SGHDT and CDR2 YYEEEE come from the germline V gene. The CDR3 loop spans 14 amino acids. CDR3: CASSLVGAGDTQYF. CDR3 coding DNA: TGTGCCAGCAGCTTGGTTGGAGCGGGAGATACGCAGTATTTT.

This clonotype has a handful of counts. V gene TRBV6-5 combines with J gene TRBJ1-6; TRBD1 aligns across 8 bases. The CDR3 sequence is 17 residues long. The germline V gene has CDR1 MNHEY and CDR2 SVGAGI. With 3 bases clipped from V and 8 bases from J, the junction kept 12 bases outside the gene matches. The CDR3 region has the DNA TGTGCCAGCAGTTATAGGGACAGGCGAACGGAGCATTCACCCCTCCACTTT. Its translation is CASSYRDRRTEHSPLHF.

This chain connects TRBV9 to TRBJ2-3; D unresolved. Trimming stripped 0 bases from V and 5 bases from J, with 10 bases between. Germline CDR1 is SGDLS and CDR2 is YYNGEE. The CDR3 sequence is 14 residues long. CDR3 sequence: CASSVAPLIDTQYF. CDR3 nucleotides: TGTGCCAGCAGCGTAGCTCCGCTTATAGATACGCAGTATTTT.

The chain links TRBV7-2 to TRBJ1-6; maybe TRBD1 (5 bases). Germline V gives CDR1 SGHTA, CDR2 FQGNSA. This CDR3 is built from 14 residues. The V end lost 5 bases, the J end lost 7 bases, and 12 bases lay between the germline ends. DNA for the CDR3: TGTGCCAGCAGCCTAAACAACAGGAATTCACCCCTCCACTTT. The encoded protein is CASSLNNRNSPLHF.

This clonotype ranks as medium-sized. The chain couples TRBV20-1 to TRBJ1-5; D not certain. Germline V CDR1 and CDR2: DFQATT, SNEGSKA (reference sequence). V was trimmed by 7 bases and J by 4 bases, leaving 11 bases between them. CDR3 length equals 12 residues. In DNA form, the CDR3 reads TGCAGTGTTGGCAGCCCTAATCAGCCCCAGCATTTT. Amino acids: CSVGSPNQPQHF.

This chain uses TRBV6-1 with TRBJ1-4, with TRBD1 matching 7 bases. Germline V gives CDR1 MNHNS, CDR2 SASEGT. This CDR3 comprises 14 residues. V trimming: 8 bases; J trimming: 3 bases; junction bases outside the gene matches: 6. Written as DNA, the CDR3 is TGTGCCAGCGGCCGACAGGGTCCTAATGAAAAACTGTTTTTT. Residues: CASGRQGPNEKLFF.